Following are 10 T cell receptor beta chains from one sample sequenced in a study of blood T cell repertoires in COVID-19 (dated by TCRdb to the early 2020s). The method was the immunoSEQ multiplex PCR assay. TCRdb carries this immuneACCESS record with in-frame sequences only. Its versions omit some clonotypes, under half of them owing to an unresolved V gene in the studies checked, with the rest unexplained. The sample has under 300,000 clones on record, approximately 80% of them singletons. The biggest ten clones account for 4.5% to 6% of the sample. The sequenced sample consisted of peripheral blood. The receptors here all came from an elderly woman with active or convalescent COVID-19.

This chain uses TRBV2 with TRBJ1-5, with a weak D call TRBD1 (5 bases). The V gene lost 3 bases and the J gene lost 7 bases, with 10 bases spanning the gap. Germline assignment: CDR1 SNHLY and CDR2 FYNNEI. This CDR3 has 13 residues. CDR3 coding DNA: TGTGCCAGCAGTGACCGGGAGGGGCAGCCCCAGCATTTT. Translating it yields CASSDREGQPQHF.

The CDR3 bases are TGTGCCAGCAGCGTAAGTAGCGGGAGGGAGTACGAGCAGTACTTC. Protein: CASSVSSGREYEQYF. This chain uses TRBV9 with TRBJ2-7; 11 positions match TRBD2. Germline lookup yields CDR1 SGDLS and CDR2 YYNGEE. The CDR3 totals 15 residues. V was pared by 1 base and J by 4 bases, with 4 bases of the junction left unmatched.

This chain joins TRBV5-1 and TRBJ1-2; D is possibly TRBD1 (6 bases). Deletions cut 4 bases from V and 4 bases from J, with 14 bases between. This CDR3 is 14 amino acids long. The germline CDR1 and CDR2 sequences are SGHRS and YFSETQ. For the CDR3, the DNA is TGCGCCAGCAGCCCGGGACAACATGGCTATGGCTACACCTTC. Its translation is CASSPGQHGYGYTF.

The rearrangement uses TRBV7-2 and TRBJ2-7; TRBD2 aligns across 14 bases. This CDR3 spans 15 amino acids. The V segment lost 5 bases and the J segment 4 bases; nucleotides outside the gene matches: 4. Germline V gives CDR1 SGHTA, CDR2 FQGNSA. This CDR3 reads CASSLGLAGVYEQYF. The CDR3, as DNA: TGTGCCAGCAGCCTGGGACTAGCGGGAGTTTACGAGCAGTACTTC.

The J gene is TRBJ2-2, the V gene TRBV14, with 7 nucleotides matching TRBD1. CDR3 length equals 13 residues. CDR1 is SGHDN, CDR2 FVKESK, per germline. The V segment lost 3 bases and the J segment 7 bases; nucleotides outside the gene matches: 2. The CDR3 sequence: CASSQWTGGELFF. The CDR3 DNA reads as TGTGCCAGCAGCCAGTGGACAGGCGGGGAGCTGTTTTTT.

This clone occurred a few times. V and J are TRBV7-9 and TRBJ1-1; D perhaps matches TRBD1 (5 bases). Trimming shortened V by 5 bases and J by 6 bases, and 10 bases separated the two germline ends. The CDR3 is 12 amino acids. From germline, CDR1 is SEHNR and CDR2 FQNEAQ (reference sequence). The CDR3 spells CASSVTGSEAFF. The CDR3 DNA sequence: TGTGCCAGCAGCGTAACAGGATCTGAAGCTTTCTTT.

This clone came up once. The CDR3 DNA is TGTGCCAGCATCACTGGGGCCCGGGCCTACAATGAGCAGTTCTTC. Its translation: CASITGARAYNEQFF. V gene TRBV5-5 combines with J gene TRBJ2-1, with TRBD1 as a possible D gene (5 bases). Trimming stripped 6 bases from V and 2 bases from J, with 15 bases between. Germline CDR1 is SGHKS and CDR2 is YYEKEE (reference sequence). The CDR3 runs 15 residues.

The rearrangement links TRBV6-5 to TRBJ1-6; unclear D gene. Trimming took 6 bases from V and 9 from J, leaving 18 bases between them. Germline V CDR1 and CDR2: MNHEY, SVGAGI. The CDR3 has 15 residues. The CDR3 nucleotides read TGTGCCAGCAGGAGGGTTCAAGGGCGTGGTTCACCCCTCCACTTT. The encoded protein is CASRRVQGRGSPLHF.

This sequence joins TRBV19 and TRBJ2-5; TRBD2 aligns across 7 bases. Germline CDR1 LNHDA, CDR2 SQIVND (reference sequence). The CDR3 has 14 amino acids. Germline trimming cut 5 bases from V and 7 bases from J; bases unmatched to any gene: 10. CDR3 amino acids: CASSLLGLEVTQYF. DNA for the CDR3: TGTGCCAGTAGTCTCCTCGGACTAGAGGTGACCCAGTACTTC.

The chain combines TRBV12-3 or TRBV12-4 with TRBJ2-2, with TRBD1 as a possible D gene (5 bases). The CDR3 contains 12 residues. Trimming left V 5 bases short and J 6 bases short, with 7 bases between. CDR3 DNA: TGTGCCAGCAGTCAGGGTTCCGGGGAGCTGTTTTTT. It is translated as CASSQGSGELFF.